Shown below are 18 T cell receptor beta chains from a single sample sequenced in a study of regulatory T cells in long-lasting Graves disease. HTBI primers from iRepertoire and Arm-PCR of CDR3 regions yielded the TCR beta libraries. One entry per CDR3 protein, called by TCRdb with MiXCR from the multiplex PCR reads. The sample lists about 470,000 distinct CDR3 sequences, about 22% seen once, with roughly 7.1% in the top ten. Time point denoted: persistent/refractory GD, antithyroid drugs over 5 years with positive TRAb. PBMC RNA served as the TCR library source. Sequencing used peripheral blood mononuclear cells (PBMCs), obtained when the disease was refractory, from a patient treated with antithyroid drugs. The receptors were gathered from a female donor with Graves disease.

This clonotype was counted many times. The V and J genes are TRBV18 and TRBJ1-4; 7 nucleotides match TRBD1. This CDR3 contains 14 residues. Trimming removed 6 bases from V and 5 bases from J; junction bases left unmatched: 6. Germline loops: CDR1 KGHSH, CDR2 LQKENI. The CDR3 nucleotides are TGTGCCAGCTCGGAAGGACAGGCAAATGAAAAACTGTTTTTT. It yields the protein CASSEGQANEKLFF.

Ten or more counts support this clonotype. The chain carries TRBV29-1 and TRBJ2-5; tentatively, D is TRBD1 or TRBD2 (5 bases each). Germline CDR1 and CDR2: SQVTM and ANQGSEA. The CDR3 spans 18 residues. The V gene lost 4 bases and the J gene lost 0 bases, with 24 bases spanning the gap. The CDR3 DNA is TGCAGCGTTGCGGGGTATAGGGACCCACCAACGGACCAAGAGACCCAGTACTTC. Residues: CSVAGYRDPPTDQETQYF. Complete variable domain (other parts from reference TRBV29-1 and TRBJ2-5): SAVISQKPSRDICQRGTSLTIQCQVDSQVTMMFWYRQQPGQSLTLIATANQGSEATYESGFVIDKFPISRPNLTFSTLTVSNMSPEDSSIYLCSVAGYRDPPTDQETQYFGPGTRLLVL.

The chain links TRBV18 to TRBJ1-6; no firm D call. CDR3 length: 15 amino acids. Germline lookup yields CDR1 KGHSH and CDR2 LQKENI. Trimming pared 0 bases from V and 8 bases from J, leaving 11 bases between. Written as DNA, the CDR3 is TGTGCCAGCTCACCACCCCCAACGGAGTATTCACCCCTCCACTTT. This sequence encodes CASSPPPTEYSPLHF.

V gene TRBV6-1 combines with J gene TRBJ1-1; 10 nucleotides match TRBD1. The CDR3 consists of 13 residues. Germline CDR1 is MNHNS and CDR2 is SASEGT. The V gene end was trimmed by 4 bases and the J gene end by 5 bases; junction bases not matched to a gene: 1. The CDR3 sequence is CASSGQGATEAFF. Written as DNA, the CDR3 is TGTGCCAGCAGTGGACAGGGGGCTACTGAAGCTTTCTTT.

This clonotype was observed many times. The chain employs TRBV28 and TRBJ1-1; D might be TRBD1 (6 bases). The CDR3 sequence is 13 residues long. V lost 1 base and J lost 11, with 14 bases in between. Germline CDR1 MDHEN, CDR2 SYDVKM. The CDR3 protein is CASSLLVWRGAFF. The CDR3 bases are TGTGCCAGCAGTTTATTGGTCTGGAGGGGGGCTTTCTTT.

This clonotype was detected many times. This chain connects TRBV28 to TRBJ2-2; D gene ambiguous. The CDR3 totals 15 residues. Germline assignment: CDR1 MDHEN and CDR2 SYDVKM. Between the trimmed V and J ends, which lost 3 bases and 4 bases, there was a span of 12 bases. CDR3 DNA sequence: TGTGCCAGCAGTTTTCGGGCACTTCTCACCGGGGAGCTGTTTTTT. Its protein product is CASSFRALLTGELFF. The full variable domain, in which reference TRBV28 and TRBJ2-2 provide the parts outside the CDR3, is DVKVTQSSRYLVKRTGEKVFLECVQDMDHENMFWYRQDPGLGLRLIYFSYDVKMKEKGDIPEGYSVSREKKERFSLILESASTNQTSMYLCASSFRALLTGELFFGEGSRLTVL.

This clonotype has a handful of counts. The chain recombines TRBV19 with TRBJ1-1; D is ambiguous. There are 13 residues in the CDR3. V was shortened by 7 bases and J by 4 bases, with 13 bases between the two germline ends. CDR1 is LNHDA and CDR2 is SQIVND in the germline V gene (reference sequence). CDR3 nucleotides: TGTGCCAGTACAACCTGGGATAGCACTGAAGCTTTCTTT. Its translation is CASTTWDSTEAFF.

This clonotype was found many times. V and J are TRBV28 and TRBJ1-5, with a possible D match to TRBD1 (5 bases). Trimming shortened V by 5 bases and J by 2 bases, and 10 bases separated the two germline ends. The CDR3 length is 14 residues. Germline lookup yields CDR1 MDHEN and CDR2 SYDVKM. This CDR3 reads CASSIRDGNQPQHF. CDR3 nucleotides: TGTGCCAGCAGTATCCGGGACGGCAATCAGCCCCAGCATTTT.

This clonotype was observed many times. This chain connects TRBV12-3 or TRBV12-4 to TRBJ2-7, with a possible D match to TRBD2 (7 bases). V shed 6 bases and J shed 1 base, with 13 bases lying between them. The CDR3 sequence is 14 residues long. This CDR3 reads CASRPRGGSYEQYF. The CDR3 DNA sequence: TGTGCCAGCAGACCTAGGGGGGGTTCCTACGAGCAGTACTTC.

This rearrangement joins TRBV3-1 to TRBJ1-4; 8 bases match TRBD1. With V trimmed by 1 base and J by 4 bases, 2 bases remained unmatched. Germline V gives CDR1 LGHDT, CDR2 YNNKEL (reference sequence). The length of the CDR3 is 15 residues. DNA for the CDR3: TGTGCCAGCAGCCAAGGGACAGGGAGTAATGAAAAACTGTTTTTT. It specifies CASSQGTGSNEKLFF.

This chain links TRBV28 with TRBJ2-1, with a possible D match to TRBD1 (5 bases). Germline CDR1 is MDHEN and CDR2 is SYDVKM. Trimming took 4 bases from V and 2 from J, leaving 15 bases between them. The CDR3 covers 16 residues. In nucleotides, the CDR3 is TGTGCCAGCAGTTGGGTGCAGGGCCCTACCTACAATGAGCAGTTCTTC. It encodes CASSWVQGPTYNEQFF.

The chain combines TRBV9 with TRBJ2-7; 7 bases line up with TRBD1. The CDR3 spans 14 residues. Losses at the gene ends were 8 bases for V and 5 bases for J; bases not matched to a gene: 13. CDR1 and CDR2 (germline): SGDLS, YYNGEE. CDR3 amino acids: CASRQGKSRNEQYF. CDR3 bases: TGTGCCAGTAGACAGGGTAAGTCGAGGAACGAGCAGTACTTC.

With respect to this clonotype: A much larger clone differs by one base, so this may be a read error. The chain links TRBV28 to TRBJ1-1; a possible D gene is TRBD1 (6 bases). Germline V lookup: CDR1 MDHEN, CDR2 SYDVKM. Deletions cut 2 bases from V and 2 bases from J, with 9 bases between. The CDR3 has 14 amino acids. CDR3 loop: CASSLQGFNTEAFF. The CDR3, as DNA: TGTGCCAGCAGTTTACAGGGGTTTAACACTGAAGCTTTCTTT.

The table lists this clonotype with many counts. This chain links TRBV28 with TRBJ1-3; D is undetermined. Germline V gene data show CDR1 as MDHEN and CDR2 as SYDVKM. The CDR3 runs to 11 residues. Trimming removed 7 bases at V and 4 bases at J, with 5 bases between. CDR3 residues: CASNGGNTIYF. For the CDR3, the DNA is TGTGCCAGCAATGGAGGAAACACCATATATTTT.

This clonotype was detected ten times or more. The genes are TRBV11-2 and TRBJ1-2; D gene uncertain. CDR1 SGHAT and CDR2 FQNNGV come from the germline V gene. The V and J ends lost 3 bases and 4 bases respectively, with 12 bases between them. CDR3 length: 14 amino acids. The CDR3 DNA reads TGTGCCAGCAGCTTTGGCAGGATGAGCTATGGCTACACCTTC. Protein: CASSFGRMSYGYTF.

This clonotype was recorded many times. V is TRBV5-1 and J is TRBJ1-2; weak D call: TRBD1 (6 bases). Trimming removed 4 bases at V and 1 base at J, with 11 bases between. Germline V gene data show CDR1 as SGHRS and CDR2 as YFSETQ. The CDR3 covers 14 residues. This CDR3 is CASSPGTNNYGYTF. CDR3 bases: TGCGCCAGCAGCCCGGGGACAAATAACTATGGCTACACCTTC.

This clonotype has a count of ten or more. The chain uses TRBV6-1 and TRBJ1-6; D remains unclear. This CDR3 comprises 15 residues. The germline CDR1 and CDR2 sequences are MNHNS and SASEGT. V shed 3 bases and J shed 9 bases, with 15 bases lying between them. The CDR3 DNA sequence: TGTGCCAGCAGTGAGTTATCAGGCTGGAGTTCACCCCTCCACTTT. Its protein is CASSELSGWSSPLHF.

This clonotype was detected ten times or more. The chain uses TRBV20-1 and TRBJ2-7, with D maybe TRBD2 (5 bases). V shed 1 base and J shed 2 bases, with 12 bases lying between them. This CDR3 comprises 14 residues. Germline CDR1 reads DFQATT; CDR2 reads SNEGSKA (reference sequence). The CDR3: CSARGTGITYEQYF. The CDR3, as DNA: TGCAGTGCTAGAGGGACCGGGATCACCTACGAGCAGTACTTC.